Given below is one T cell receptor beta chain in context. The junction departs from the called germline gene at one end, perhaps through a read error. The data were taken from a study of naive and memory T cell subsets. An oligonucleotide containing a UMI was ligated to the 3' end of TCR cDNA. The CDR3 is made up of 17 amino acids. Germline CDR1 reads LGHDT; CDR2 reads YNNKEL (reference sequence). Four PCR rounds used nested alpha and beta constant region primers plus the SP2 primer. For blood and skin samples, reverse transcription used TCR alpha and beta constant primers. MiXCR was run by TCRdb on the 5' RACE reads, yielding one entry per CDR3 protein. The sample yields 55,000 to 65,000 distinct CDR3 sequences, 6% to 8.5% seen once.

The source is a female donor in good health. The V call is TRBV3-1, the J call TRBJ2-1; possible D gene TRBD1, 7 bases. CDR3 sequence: CSSSPHGGLTGLNEQFF. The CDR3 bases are TGTTCCAGCAGCCCCCATGGGGGGTTGACAGGGTTGAATGAGCAGTTCTTC.